Listed here are 21 T cell receptor beta chains from one sample, sequenced in a study of human T cells and chemical hapten exposure. TCRdb used MiXCR to reprocess the 5' RACE reads, holding one entry per CDR3 protein. Of about 110,000 distinct CDR3 sequences listed, 15% to 20% are singletons. RNA extraction used unfractionated whole blood as the source of total RNA. All receptors come from a human donor in good health.

The chain joins TRBV6-1 to TRBJ1-2; 12 bases match TRBD1. This CDR3 has 15 amino acids. The V segment lost 6 bases and the J segment 8 bases; nucleotides outside the gene matches: 10. Germline V gene lookup returns CDR1 MNHNS and CDR2 SASEGT. CDR3 nucleotides: TGTGCCAGCAGCGCCGGGACAGGGGGCGCAAGGGGCTACACCTTC. Its translation is CASSAGTGGARGYTF.

About this clonotype: A read error may account for a junction end that differs from germline. This sequence joins TRBV6-1 and TRBJ2-3; possible D gene TRBD1, 5 bases. The CDR3 has 15 amino acids. The germline CDR1 and CDR2 sequences are MNHNS and SASEGT. CDR3 loop: CASREEVAGMDTQYF. CDR3 coding DNA: TGTGCCAGCAGAGAAGAGGTGGCAGGGATGGATACGCAGTATTTT.

This clonotype was counted a few times. V and J are TRBV7-9 and TRBJ2-1; 11 nucleotides agree with TRBD2. Germline CDR1 and CDR2: SEHNR and FQNEAQ (reference sequence). Trimming cost V 5 bases and J 9 bases; bases outside gene matches: 9. There are 15 residues in the CDR3. The CDR3 nucleotides read TGTGCCAGCAGCGTTAGCGGGAGGGCCAAGGGTGAGCAGTTCTTC. The encoded protein is CASSVSGRAKGEQFF.

This clonotype was counted only a few times. The CDR3 protein is CATSLRLAGGIYNEQFF. DNA of the CDR3: TGTGCCACCAGCCTACGACTAGCGGGAGGAATCTACAATGAGCAGTTCTTC. The rearrangement links TRBV15 to TRBJ2-1, with 13 bases identical to TRBD2. CDR1 LNHNV and CDR2 YYDKDF come from the germline V gene (reference sequence). The CDR3 contains 17 residues. V trimming: 5 bases; J trimming: 3 bases; junction bases outside the gene matches: 7.

This clonotype has only a few counts. This chain links TRBV24-1 with TRBJ1-2, with 7 bases fitting TRBD1. The CDR3 loop spans 14 amino acids. The germline V gene has CDR1 KGHDR and CDR2 SFDVKD. V lost 3 bases to trimming and J lost 4 bases; unmatched junction nucleotides: 4. This CDR3 is CATSDPGTAYGYTF. The CDR3 DNA follows: TGTGCCACCAGTGATCCTGGGACAGCCTATGGCTACACCTTC.

This clonotype has a handful of counts. The chain has TRBV15 and TRBJ2-4; D ambiguous. CDR3 size: 14 residues. V was shortened by 0 bases and J by 5 bases, with 8 bases between the two germline ends. Germline V lookup: CDR1 LNHNV, CDR2 YYDKDF (reference sequence). Here the CDR3 reads CATSRDRVENIQYF. The CDR3 coding sequence is TGTGCCACCAGCAGAGATAGGGTAGAAAACATTCAGTACTTC.

CDR3 coding DNA: TGTGCCAGCGGTCCAGGGGCCGGGGAAAAACTGTTTTTT. Protein product: CASGPGAGEKLFF. The chain carries TRBV27 and TRBJ1-4, with D perhaps TRBD1 (6 bases). Looked up from germline, CDR1 is MNHEY and CDR2 is SMNVEV (reference sequence). Between the trimmed V and J ends, which lost 8 bases and 8 bases, there was a span of 15 bases. This CDR3 is built from 13 residues.

Points on this clonotype: An end of the junction does not agree with germline; a read error may underlie this. V usage is TRBV11-2 and J usage is TRBJ2-7; D is uncertain. The CDR3 contains 12 residues. The germline V gene encodes CDR1 SGHAT and CDR2 FQNNGV. CDR3 residues: CASSLVSSEQYF. In DNA form, the CDR3 reads TGTGCCAGCAGCTTAGTGTCCTCCGAGCAGTACTTC.

V is TRBV28 and J is TRBJ2-3; 7 bases align to TRBD2. V dropped 6 bases and J dropped 0; count of bases not matched to a gene: 3. Germline V lookup: CDR1 MDHEN, CDR2 SYDVKM. There are 14 residues in the CDR3. CDR3 sequence: CASRPSGSTDTQYF. For the CDR3, the DNA is TGTGCCAGCAGGCCTAGCGGTAGCACAGATACGCAGTATTTT.

The chain recombines TRBV14 with TRBJ2-1; 10 bases map to TRBD1. This CDR3 region has 15 residues. Germline V gene data show CDR1 as SGHDN and CDR2 as FVKESK. Trimming cost V 4 bases and J 6 bases; bases outside gene matches: 6. The CDR3 here is CASSPRDRGSNEQFF. CDR3 DNA sequence: TGTGCCAGCAGCCCCCGGGACAGGGGCAGCAATGAGCAGTTCTTC.

Only a few counts were recorded for this clonotype. The chain has TRBV24-1 and TRBJ1-5; 9 bases are a match to TRBD1. The CDR3 is 16 amino acids. Trimming at V came to 2 bases and at J to 4 bases, leaving 5 bases not matched to a gene. Germline V CDR1 and CDR2: KGHDR, SFDVKD. CDR3 region: CATSDSGTGRNQPQHF. CDR3 in DNA: TGTGCCACCAGTGATTCCGGGACAGGGCGGAATCAGCCCCAGCATTTT.

The rearrangement joins TRBV4-1 to TRBJ1-5, with D tentatively TRBD1 (6 bases). Germline CDR1 MGHRA, CDR2 YSYEKL. V was clipped by 4 bases and J by 4 bases, with 11 bases between them. CDR3 length: 14 residues. The CDR3 region has the DNA TGCGCCAGCAGCCCTGGACAGAAGAATCAGCCCCAGCATTTT. Its translation: CASSPGQKNQPQHF.

The V call is TRBV6-1, the J call TRBJ2-2; 13 nucleotides line up with TRBD2. Germline V lookup: CDR1 MNHNS, CDR2 SASEGT. V lost 4 bases to trimming and J lost 6 bases; unmatched junction nucleotides: 8. This CDR3 contains 17 residues. The CDR3: CASSAGTSGRVAGELFF. CDR3 sequence (DNA): TGTGCCAGCAGTGCCGGAACTAGCGGGAGGGTGGCCGGGGAGCTGTTTTTT.

This sequence joins TRBV20-1 and TRBJ2-1, with a possible D match to TRBD2 (5 bases). V lost 2 bases to trimming and J lost 0 bases, with 14 bases between them. The germline CDR1 and CDR2 sequences are DFQATT and SNEGSKA (reference sequence). The CDR3 has 16 amino acids. The CDR3 bases are TGCAGTGCTAGACCCATGCTAGCTAGCTCCTACAATGAGCAGTTCTTC. Its translation is CSARPMLASSYNEQFF.

The chain couples TRBV5-1 to TRBJ2-7; 9 bases match TRBD2. The V gene's germline CDR1 is SGHRS and CDR2 YFSETQ. The J segment lost 6 bases and the V segment lost 2 bases, leaving 12 bases of the junction unmatched. This CDR3 comprises 16 residues. CDR3: CASSLGGGRAAAEQYF. Written as DNA, the CDR3 is TGCGCCAGCAGCTTAGGTGGCGGGAGGGCCGCTGCCGAGCAGTACTTC.

The chain has TRBV14 and TRBJ2-3; no reliable D call. In germline, CDR1 is SGHDN, CDR2 FVKESK. Between the trimmed V and J ends, which lost 6 bases and 1 base, there was a span of 11 bases. The CDR3 has 14 residues. The CDR3 protein is CASSRVGGTDTQYF. In DNA form, the CDR3 reads TGTGCCAGCAGTCGAGTTGGGGGCACAGATACGCAGTATTTT.

This clonotype turned up a few times. The rearrangement joins TRBV27 to TRBJ2-7, with D perhaps matching TRBD1 or TRBD2 (5 bases each). The CDR3 length is 13 residues. Germline loops: CDR1 MNHEY, CDR2 SMNVEV (reference sequence). V lost 3 bases and J 6 bases, leaving 12 bases between the germline ends. CDR3 region: CASSFTGTLEQYF. CDR3 nucleotides: TGTGCCAGCAGTTTTACGGGGACCCTCGAGCAGTACTTC.

The J gene is TRBJ2-3, the V gene TRBV6-1, with unresolved D. The CDR3 loop spans 16 amino acids. V lost 4 bases to trimming and J lost 1 base, with 15 bases between them. Germline lookup yields CDR1 MNHNS and CDR2 SASEGT. CDR3 sequence: CASSVLASGRTDTQYF. For the CDR3, the DNA is TGTGCCAGCAGTGTCTTGGCCTCGGGCCGCACAGATACGCAGTATTTT.

The sample holds a few counts of this clonotype. The V gene is TRBV28, the J gene TRBJ2-3; 10 nucleotides match TRBD2. V lost 3 bases and J lost 0; bases outside the gene matches: 12. CDR1 is MDHEN and CDR2 is SYDVKM in the germline V gene. The CDR3 spans 19 residues. In DNA, the CDR3 is TGTGCCAGCAGTTTTAGGTTGGTAGCGGGAGGACCAAGCACAGATACGCAGTATTTT. Translated: CASSFRLVAGGPSTDTQYF.

This clonotype has a handful of counts. The chain joins TRBV5-1 to TRBJ1-1; D uncertain. This CDR3 spans 14 amino acids. The V end was cut by 3 bases, the J end by 1 base, with 10 bases between. The V gene's germline CDR1 is SGHRS and CDR2 YFSETQ. CDR3 protein: CASSYQTGNTEAFF. As DNA, the CDR3 is TGCGCCAGCAGCTACCAGACGGGGAACACTGAAGCTTTCTTT.

V gene TRBV27 combines with J gene TRBJ2-1; 9 bases are shared with TRBD2. The germline gives CDR1 MNHEY, CDR2 SMNVEV (reference sequence). This CDR3 contains 14 residues. V gave up 5 bases and J gave up 2 bases; unmatched junction bases: 1. The CDR3 DNA follows: TGTGCCAGCAGTCTAGCGGGGACCTACAATGAGCAGTTCTTC. Protein: CASSLAGTYNEQFF.